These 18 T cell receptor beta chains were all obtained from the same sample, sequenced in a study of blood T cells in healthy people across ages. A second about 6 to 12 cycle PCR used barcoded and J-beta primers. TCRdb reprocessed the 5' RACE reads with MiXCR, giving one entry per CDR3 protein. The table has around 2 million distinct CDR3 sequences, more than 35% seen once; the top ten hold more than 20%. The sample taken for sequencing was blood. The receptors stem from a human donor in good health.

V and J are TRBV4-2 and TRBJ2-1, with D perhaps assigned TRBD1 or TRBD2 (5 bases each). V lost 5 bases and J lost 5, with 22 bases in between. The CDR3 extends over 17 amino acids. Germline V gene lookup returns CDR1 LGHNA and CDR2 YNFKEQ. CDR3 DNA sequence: TGTGCCAGCAGCGTCGGTCGCCCGGCTAGGGACCACAATGAGCAGTTCTTC. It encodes CASSVGRPARDHNEQFF.

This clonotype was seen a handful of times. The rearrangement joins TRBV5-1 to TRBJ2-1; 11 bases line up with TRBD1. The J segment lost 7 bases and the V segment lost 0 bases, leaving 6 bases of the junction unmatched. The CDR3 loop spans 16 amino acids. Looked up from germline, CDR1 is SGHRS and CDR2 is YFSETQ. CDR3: CASSLVGQGALNEQFF. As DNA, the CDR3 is TGCGCCAGCAGCTTGGTAGGACAGGGGGCTTTGAATGAGCAGTTCTTC.

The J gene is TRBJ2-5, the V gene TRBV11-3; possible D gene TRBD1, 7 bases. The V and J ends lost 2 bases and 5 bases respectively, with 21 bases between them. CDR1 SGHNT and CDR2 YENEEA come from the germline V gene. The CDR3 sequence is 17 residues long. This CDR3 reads CASSLMAGTELFETQYF. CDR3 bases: TGTGCCAGCAGCTTAATGGCGGGGACAGAATTATTTGAGACCCAGTACTTC. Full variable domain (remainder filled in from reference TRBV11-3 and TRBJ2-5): EAGVVQSPRYKIIEKKQPVAFWCNPISGHNTLYWYLQNLGQGPELLIRYENEEAVDDSQLPKDRFSAERLKGVDSTLKIQPAELGDSAVYLCASSLMAGTELFETQYFGPGTRLLVL.

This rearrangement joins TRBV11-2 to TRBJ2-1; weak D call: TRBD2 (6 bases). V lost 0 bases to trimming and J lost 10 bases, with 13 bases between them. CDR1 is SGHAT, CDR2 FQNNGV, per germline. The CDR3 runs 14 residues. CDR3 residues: CASSLDRGGREQFF. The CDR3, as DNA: TGTGCCAGCAGCTTAGATCGAGGTGGGAGGGAGCAGTTCTTC.

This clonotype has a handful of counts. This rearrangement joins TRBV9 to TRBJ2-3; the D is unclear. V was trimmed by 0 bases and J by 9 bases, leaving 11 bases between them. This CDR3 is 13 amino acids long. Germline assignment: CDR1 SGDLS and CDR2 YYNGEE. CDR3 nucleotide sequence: TGTGCCAGCAGCGTAGATGTGGTTCAGACGCAGTATTTT. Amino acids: CASSVDVVQTQYF.

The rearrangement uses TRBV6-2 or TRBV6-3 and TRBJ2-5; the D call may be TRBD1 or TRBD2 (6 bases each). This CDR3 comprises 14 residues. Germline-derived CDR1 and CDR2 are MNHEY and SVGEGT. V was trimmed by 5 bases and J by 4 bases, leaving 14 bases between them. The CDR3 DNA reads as TGTGCCAGCAGTCGGTCTGGGGGGCCAGAGACCCAGTACTTC. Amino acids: CASSRSGGPETQYF.

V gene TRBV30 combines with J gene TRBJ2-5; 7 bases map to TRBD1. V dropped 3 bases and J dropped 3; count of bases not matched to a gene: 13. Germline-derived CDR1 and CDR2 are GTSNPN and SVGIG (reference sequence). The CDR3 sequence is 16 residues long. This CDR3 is CAWSPILSTGKETQYF. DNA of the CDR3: TGTGCCTGGAGCCCAATCCTCTCGACAGGGAAAGAGACCCAGTACTTC.

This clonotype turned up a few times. The CDR3: CSVDHKGPFIETQYF. The CDR3 bases are TGCAGCGTTGATCACAAGGGTCCCTTCATAGAGACCCAGTACTTC. This chain uses TRBV29-1 with TRBJ2-5; D gene ambiguous. Germline-derived CDR1 and CDR2 are SQVTM and ANQGSEA. V was shortened by 3 bases and J by 4 bases, with 18 bases between the two germline ends. The CDR3 sequence is 15 residues long.

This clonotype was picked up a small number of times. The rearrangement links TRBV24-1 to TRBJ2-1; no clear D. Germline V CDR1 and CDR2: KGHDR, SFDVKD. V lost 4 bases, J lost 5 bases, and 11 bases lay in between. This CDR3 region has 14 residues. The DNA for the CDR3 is TGTGCCACCAGTGAGGCGATTAGTGACAATGAGCAGTTCTTC. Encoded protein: CATSEAISDNEQFF.

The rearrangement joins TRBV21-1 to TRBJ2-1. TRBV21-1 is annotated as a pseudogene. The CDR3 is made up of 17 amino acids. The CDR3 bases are TGTGCCAGCACCCTAAAAGTTGGCGGGAGCTCCTACAATGAGCAGTTCTTC. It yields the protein CASTLKVGGSSYNEQFF.

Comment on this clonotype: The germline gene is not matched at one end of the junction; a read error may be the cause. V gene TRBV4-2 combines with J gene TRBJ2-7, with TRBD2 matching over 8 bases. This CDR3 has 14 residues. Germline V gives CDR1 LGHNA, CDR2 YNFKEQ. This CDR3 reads CASSEERGLYEQYF. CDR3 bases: TGTGCCAGCAGCGAAGAGCGGGGGCTATACGAGCAGTACTTC.

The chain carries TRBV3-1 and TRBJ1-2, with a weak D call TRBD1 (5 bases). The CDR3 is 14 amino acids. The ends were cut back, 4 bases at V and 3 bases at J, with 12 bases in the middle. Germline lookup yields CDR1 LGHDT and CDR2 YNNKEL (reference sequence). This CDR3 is CASSREGPDYGYTF. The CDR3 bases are TGTGCCAGCAGCCGAGAGGGACCGGACTATGGCTACACCTTC.

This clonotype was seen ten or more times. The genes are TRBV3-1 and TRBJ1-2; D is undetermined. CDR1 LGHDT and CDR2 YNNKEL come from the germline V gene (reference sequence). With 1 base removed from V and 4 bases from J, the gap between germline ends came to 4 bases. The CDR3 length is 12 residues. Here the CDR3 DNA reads TGTGCCAGCAGCCAAGCCTCCTATGGCTACACCTTC. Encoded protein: CASSQASYGYTF.

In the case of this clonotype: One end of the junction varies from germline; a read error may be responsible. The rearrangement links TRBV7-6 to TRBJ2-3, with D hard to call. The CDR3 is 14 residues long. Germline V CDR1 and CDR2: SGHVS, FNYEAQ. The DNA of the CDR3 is TGTGCCAGCAGCTTAGGGGCCCCCACAGATGCGCAGTATTTT. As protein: CASSLGAPTDAQYF.

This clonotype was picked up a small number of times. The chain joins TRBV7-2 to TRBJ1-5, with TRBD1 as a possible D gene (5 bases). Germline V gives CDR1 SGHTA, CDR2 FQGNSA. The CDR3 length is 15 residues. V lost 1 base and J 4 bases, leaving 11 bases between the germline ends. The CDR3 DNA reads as TGTGCCAGCAGCTTAGAGCAGGGTTTGAATCAGCCCCAGCATTTT. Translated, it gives CASSLEQGLNQPQHF.

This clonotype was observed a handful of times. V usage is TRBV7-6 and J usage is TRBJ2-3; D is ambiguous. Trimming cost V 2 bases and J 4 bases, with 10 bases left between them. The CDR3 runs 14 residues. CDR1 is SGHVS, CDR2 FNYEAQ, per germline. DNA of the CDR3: TGTGCCAGCAGCTTACTAACGAGCTCAGATACGCAGTATTTT. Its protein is CASSLLTSSDTQYF.

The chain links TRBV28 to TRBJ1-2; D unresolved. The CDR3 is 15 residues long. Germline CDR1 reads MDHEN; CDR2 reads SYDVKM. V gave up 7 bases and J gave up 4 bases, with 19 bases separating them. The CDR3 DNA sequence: TGTGCCAGCACCATCCGGACCGACCCGGTCTATGGCTACACCTTC. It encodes CASTIRTDPVYGYTF.

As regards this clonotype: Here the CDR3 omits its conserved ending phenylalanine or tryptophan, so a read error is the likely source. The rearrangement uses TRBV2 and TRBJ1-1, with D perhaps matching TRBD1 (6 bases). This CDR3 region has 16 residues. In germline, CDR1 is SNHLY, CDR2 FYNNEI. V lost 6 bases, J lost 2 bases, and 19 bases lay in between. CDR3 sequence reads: CASRSLGGQGNTEAFC. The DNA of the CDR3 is TGTGCCAGCAGGTCCCTTGGGGGACAAGGTAACACTGAAGCTTTCTGT.